This TCR beta chain came from a study of radiotherapy plus CTLA-4 blockade in lung cancer. Findings of the study overall: Early blood T cell clone dynamics, with interferon-beta, were reported to best predict response.

Sequencing was performed with immunoSEQ multiplex PCR; in TCRdb, only in-frame clones are kept and a portion is missing. This table holds more than 40,000 clones, approximately 85% found once. On this clone: No antigen is known for it.

There are 21 residues in the CDR3. CDR1 MGHRA and CDR2 YSYEKL come from the germline V gene. The V and J ends lost 0 bases and 4 bases, in that order; junction bases with no gene match: 18. The specimen comprised peripheral blood, sampled from a patient treated with radiotherapy plus ipilimumab. The V gene is TRBV4-1, the J gene TRBJ2-1; 10 bases agree with TRBD2. The clonotype comes from a human donor with non-small cell lung cancer who had stable disease on radiotherapy plus ipilimumab. The CDR3 loop reads CASSQEKESAGLAFFYNEQFF. The CDR3 DNA reads as TGCGCCAGCAGCCAAGAAAAGGAATCCGCGGGACTAGCGTTTTTTTACAATGAGCAGTTCTTC.